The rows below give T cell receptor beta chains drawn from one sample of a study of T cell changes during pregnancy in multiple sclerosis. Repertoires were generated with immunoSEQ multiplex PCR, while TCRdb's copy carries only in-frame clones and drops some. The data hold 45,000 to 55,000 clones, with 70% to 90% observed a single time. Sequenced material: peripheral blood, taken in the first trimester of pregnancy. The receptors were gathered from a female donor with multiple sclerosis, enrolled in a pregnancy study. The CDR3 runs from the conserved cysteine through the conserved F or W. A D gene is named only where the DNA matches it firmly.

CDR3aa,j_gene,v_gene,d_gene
CASRTLGQGKEKLFF,TRBJ1-4,TRBV2,TRBD1
CSAQQYGYTF,TRBJ1-2,TRBV20-1,NA
CASSPRPGTSGGTTYNEQFF,TRBJ2-1,TRBV7-6,TRBD2
CASSLRRMGSETQYF,TRBJ2-5,TRBV28,NA
CASRTGTGGFEAFF,TRBJ1-1,TRBV2,TRBD1
CASSQGTGVTNEKLFF,TRBJ1-4,TRBV4-3,NA
CASSLVAGGSYGYTF,TRBJ1-2,TRBV5-6,TRBD1
CASSVSPSHGNTIYF,TRBJ1-3,TRBV9,NA
CASSAASGPQETQYF,TRBJ2-5,TRBV25-1,NA
CASSFWAVRGVPGAYNEQFF,TRBJ2-1,TRBV28,NA
CASIEASSGNTIYF,TRBJ1-3,TRBV6-5,NA
CASSSGLLNTGELFF,TRBJ2-2,TRBV6-5,TRBD2
CASSATGFTEAFF,TRBJ1-1,TRBV9,NA
CASSLGGGRDQPQHF,TRBJ1-5,TRBV2,NA
CASSSRRYSSGNTIYF,TRBJ1-3,TRBV19,NA
CASSLFAVRMYEQYF,TRBJ2-7,TRBV27,NA
CASTPQDTDTQYF,TRBJ2-3,TRBV19,NA
CASSLRFGGTEAFF,TRBJ1-1,TRBV11-2,NA
CASSFPPPDRPQYF,TRBJ2-7,TRBV5-4,NA
CAWKRADRERSPLHF,TRBJ1-6,TRBV30,TRBD1
CASSSGEANTEAFF,TRBJ1-1,TRBV7-8,NA
CASSLVAGNQPQHF,TRBJ1-5,TRBV7-2,NA
CASSQSRGGPDTQYF,TRBJ2-3,TRBV4-2,TRBD2
CASTLYGGYGSNQPQHF,TRBJ1-5,TRBV28,NA
CASSQGVDSEQYF,TRBJ2-7,TRBV4-3,NA
CASSSGTVTYEQYF,TRBJ2-7,TRBV6-1,TRBD1
CSADFSYEQYF,TRBJ2-7,TRBV20-1,NA
CASSQQYNYGYTF,TRBJ1-2,TRBV14,NA
CSAYDTYEQYF,TRBJ2-7,TRBV20-1,NA
CASSLFQGSYGYTF,TRBJ1-2,TRBV5-4,NA
CASSYSPSGRTEAFF,TRBJ1-1,TRBV6-5,NA
CASRERQEPNSPLHF,TRBJ1-6,TRBV5-1,NA
CASSLGQGLGELFF,TRBJ2-2,TRBV7-2,TRBD1
CASSPLMSSYNEQFF,TRBJ2-1,TRBV5-1,NA
CATSRDREETQYF,TRBJ2-5,TRBV15,NA
CASSKDRLYEAFF,TRBJ1-1,TRBV7-8,TRBD1
CASSLGSGVSEAFF,TRBJ1-1,TRBV5-1,NA
CASSSGQHSPLHF,TRBJ1-6,TRBV7-9,TRBD1
CASSLDRSGYGYTF,TRBJ1-2,TRBV2,NA
CASSFRDRPNTEAFF,TRBJ1-1,TRBV11-2,TRBD1
CATSRSQGGSEKLFF,TRBJ1-4,TRBV15,TRBD1
CASSSVSRGGAYNEQFF,TRBJ2-1,TRBV7-2,TRBD2
CASSEGLHYNEQFF,TRBJ2-1,TRBV9,NA
CASSYSSRSYNSPLHF,TRBJ1-6,TRBV6-5,NA
CASSERGAAGTQYF,TRBJ2-5,TRBV10-1,NA
CASTKSGTPRLANYGYTF,TRBJ1-2,TRBV23-1,NA
CASSQDRALNPSYEQYF,TRBJ2-7,TRBV4-3,NA
CASSPRTSGGLDETQYF,TRBJ2-5,TRBV9,TRBD2
CASSYSAEREAFF,TRBJ1-1,TRBV6-5,NA
CASNPRAGELGYTF,TRBJ1-2,TRBV27,NA
CASSPGHQPIAFF,TRBJ1-1,TRBV7-9,NA
CASSYSEGFWNSPLHF,TRBJ1-6,TRBV6-5,NA
CASSDRQGGNEQFF,TRBJ2-1,TRBV11-2,TRBD1
CASSVARLAGGSYEQYF,TRBJ2-7,TRBV2,TRBD2
CASSLRDIQYF,TRBJ2-4,TRBV28,NA
CASSLGPGPNSYEQYF,TRBJ2-7,TRBV11-1,NA
CASRLRGPVANVLTF,TRBJ2-6,TRBV2,NA
CASSSLGTSGGAPLPEQYF,TRBJ2-7,TRBV28,TRBD2
CASSAVSQETQYF,TRBJ2-5,TRBV6-1,NA